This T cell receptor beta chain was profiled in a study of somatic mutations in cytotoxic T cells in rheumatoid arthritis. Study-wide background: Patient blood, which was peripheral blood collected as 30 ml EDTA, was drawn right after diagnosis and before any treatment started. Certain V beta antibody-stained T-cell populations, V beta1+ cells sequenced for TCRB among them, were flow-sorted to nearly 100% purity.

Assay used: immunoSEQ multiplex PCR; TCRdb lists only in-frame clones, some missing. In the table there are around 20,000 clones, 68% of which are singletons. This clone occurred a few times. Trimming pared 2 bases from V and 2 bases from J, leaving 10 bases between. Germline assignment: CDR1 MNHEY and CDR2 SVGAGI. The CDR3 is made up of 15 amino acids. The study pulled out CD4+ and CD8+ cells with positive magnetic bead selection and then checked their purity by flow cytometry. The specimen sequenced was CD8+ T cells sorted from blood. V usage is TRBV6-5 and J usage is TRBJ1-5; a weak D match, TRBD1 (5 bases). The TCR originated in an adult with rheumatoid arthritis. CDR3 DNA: TGTGCCAGCAGTTACGACGGGGGTGGCAATCAGCCCCAGCATTTT. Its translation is CASSYDGGGNQPQHF.